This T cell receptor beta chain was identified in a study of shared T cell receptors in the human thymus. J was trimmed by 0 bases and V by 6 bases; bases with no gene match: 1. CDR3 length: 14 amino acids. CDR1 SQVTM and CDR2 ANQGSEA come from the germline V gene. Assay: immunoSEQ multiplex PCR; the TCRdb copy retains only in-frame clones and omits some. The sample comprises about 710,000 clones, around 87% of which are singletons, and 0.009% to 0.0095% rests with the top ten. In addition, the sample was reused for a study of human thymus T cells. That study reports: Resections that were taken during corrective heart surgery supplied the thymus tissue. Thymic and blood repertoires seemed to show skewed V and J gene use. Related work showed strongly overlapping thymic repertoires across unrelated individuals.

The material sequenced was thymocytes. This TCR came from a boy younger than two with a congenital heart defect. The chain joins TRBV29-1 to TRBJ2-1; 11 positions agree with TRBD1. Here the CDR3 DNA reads TGCAGCGTGGGGACAGGGGGCTCCTACAATGAGCAGTTCTTC. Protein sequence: CSVGTGGSYNEQFF.